A selection of T cell receptor beta chains follows, all from one sample in a study of cytotoxic CD8 clonotypes in ibrutinib-treated CLL. Measured with immunoSEQ multiplex PCR; TCRdb has only the in-frame clones, and not every one. Of tens of thousands of clones listed, roughly 71% are singletons. The source was PBMCs, collected after 12 months of ibrutinib treatment. Source of these receptors: a human donor with chronic lymphocytic leukemia. Each CDR3 is given with its conserved first and last residue. The order of the fields is J gene, V gene, clone size, D gene, CDR3 DNA, CDR3 protein. The D gene is left open where the match is weak. The size of a clone is reported for some rows only, either as once, few or many, or as a class for expanded clones.

j_gene: TRBJ1-2; v_gene: TRBV10-3; abundance: .; d_gene: TRBD1; CDR3nt: TGTGCCATCAGTGAGTCGGGACAGGGCGGGGGCTACACCTTC; CDR3aa: CAISESGQGGGYTF
j_gene: TRBJ1-1; v_gene: TRBV11-3; abundance: few; d_gene: .; CDR3nt: TGTGCCAGCAGCTTAGGAGGAAACACTGAAGCTTTCTTT; CDR3aa: CASSLGGNTEAFF
j_gene: TRBJ1-2; v_gene: TRBV6-5; abundance: .; d_gene: .; CDR3nt: TGTGCCAGCAGTAGTAATCCTGATTATGGCTACACCTTC; CDR3aa: CASSSNPDYGYTF
j_gene: TRBJ1-2; v_gene: TRBV5-1; abundance: .; d_gene: TRBD1; CDR3nt: TGCGCCAGCAGCCGGACAGGATCCTATGGCTACACCTTC; CDR3aa: CASSRTGSYGYTF
j_gene: TRBJ2-3; v_gene: TRBV19; abundance: .; d_gene: .; CDR3nt: TGTGCCAGCTCGGGGCACGTCCGAGCGGCAGATACGCAGTATTTT; CDR3aa: CASSGHVRAADTQYF
j_gene: TRBJ1-3; v_gene: TRBV7-2; abundance: .; d_gene: .; CDR3nt: TGTGCCAGCAGCTTTCTGGGACCCTCTGGAAACACCATATATTTT; CDR3aa: CASSFLGPSGNTIYF
j_gene: TRBJ2-7; v_gene: TRBV18; abundance: .; d_gene: .; CDR3nt: TGTGCCAGCTCACCCTTCGCTGGGGACTCCTACGAGCAGTACTTC; CDR3aa: CASSPFAGDSYEQYF
j_gene: TRBJ2-2; v_gene: TRBV7-3; abundance: .; d_gene: TRBD2; CDR3nt: TGTGCCAGCAGCTTAGATATGTCTAGCGGGAGGGCCTTCCCCATGAACACCGGGGAGCTGTTTTTT; CDR3aa: CASSLDMSSGRAFPMNTGELFF
j_gene: TRBJ2-7; v_gene: TRBV5-4; abundance: .; d_gene: TRBD1; CDR3nt: TGTGCCAGCAGCTCGACCGGACAGGGATACGAGCAGTACTTC; CDR3aa: CASSSTGQGYEQYF
j_gene: TRBJ1-2; v_gene: TRBV28; abundance: .; d_gene: .; CDR3nt: TGTGCCAGCAGTTTCCGAGGGGCTGGCTACACCTTC; CDR3aa: CASSFRGAGYTF
j_gene: TRBJ2-7; v_gene: TRBV19; abundance: .; d_gene: .; CDR3nt: TGTGCCAGTAGTGAACTCAGGGGCGGCGGACACTACGAGCAGTACTTC; CDR3aa: CASSELRGGGHYEQYF
j_gene: TRBJ2-1; v_gene: TRBV4-1; abundance: .; d_gene: TRBD2; CDR3nt: TGCGCCAGCAGCCAATCTAGCGGGAGCTACAATGAGCAGTTCTTC; CDR3aa: CASSQSSGSYNEQFF
j_gene: TRBJ1-2; v_gene: TRBV4-3; abundance: once; d_gene: TRBD1; CDR3nt: TGCGCCAGCAGCCAAGATCATACAGGGGGCGAAGCTGGCTACACCTTC; CDR3aa: CASSQDHTGGEAGYTF
j_gene: TRBJ2-3; v_gene: TRBV5-5; abundance: .; d_gene: .; CDR3nt: TGTGCCAGCAGCTTCCAGGTGCCCACAGATACGCAGTATTTT; CDR3aa: CASSFQVPTDTQYF
j_gene: TRBJ2-5; v_gene: TRBV6-1; abundance: few; d_gene: .; CDR3nt: TGTGCCAGCAGTGAACCCAGGGTTCAAGAGACCCAGTACTTC; CDR3aa: CASSEPRVQETQYF
j_gene: TRBJ1-3; v_gene: TRBV11-2; abundance: .; d_gene: .; CDR3nt: TGTGCCAGCAGCTTGGGGAGGTCCTCTGGAAACACCATATATTTT; CDR3aa: CASSLGRSSGNTIYF
j_gene: TRBJ2-1; v_gene: TRBV11-3; abundance: .; d_gene: .; CDR3nt: TGTGCCAGCAGCCCTAGGAAGGGTCCGAGCTCCTACAATGAGCAGTTCTTC; CDR3aa: CASSPRKGPSSYNEQFF